This paragraph reports one T cell receptor beta chain. In each case, RNA was isolated and then reverse transcribed into cDNA as the sequencing template. Assay used: immunoSEQ multiplex PCR; TCRdb lists only in-frame clones, some missing. The sample lists 150,000 or so clones; about two thirds were seen once. This sample is drawn from a study of CD8+ T cells in alopecia areata. Documented treatment: oral pan-JAK inhibitor, 5-10 mg twice daily. V was pared by 0 bases and J by 3 bases, with 9 bases between. The CDR3 has 14 amino acids. Germline CDR1 SGDLS, CDR2 YYNGEE. This chain uses TRBV9 with TRBJ1-2; no clear D. The receptor was isolated from a human donor with alopecia areata. The sample was CD4+ T cells sorted from blood, taken at week 4, from a patient treated with tofacitinib. The CDR3 region is CASSVEVGDYGYTF. The CDR3 DNA reads TGTGCCAGCAGCGTAGAAGTAGGTGACTATGGCTACACCTTC.